This entry lists 26 T cell receptor beta chains sequenced from one sample in a study of blood T cell repertoires in COVID-19 (dated by TCRdb to about 2020). The protocol used for the library was the immunoSEQ multiplex PCR assay. Here the immuneACCESS table is served through TCRdb, limited to in-frame sequences with V and J called. Missing clones are a known gap in these copies; in checked studies unresolved V genes cover under half, and the rest lacks a known reason. The sample yields some 96,000 clones; around nine tenths were counted once. The ten top clones hold 1.7% of the sample. Input material: peripheral blood. The origin of the receptors is a man between 60 and 70 years old with acute or convalescent COVID-19.

The V gene is TRBV7-9, the J gene TRBJ2-3; 7 bases are a match to TRBD2. J was trimmed by 6 bases and V by 5 bases; bases with no gene match: 11. Germline V gives CDR1 SEHNR, CDR2 FQNEAQ (reference sequence). This CDR3 comprises 15 residues. The CDR3 DNA is TGTGCCAGCAGCACCCCCGGACTAGATTCCGATACGCAGTATTTT. Amino acids: CASSTPGLDSDTQYF.

V gene TRBV4-1 combines with J gene TRBJ1-1; D gene unclear. V lost 4 bases and J 1 base, leaving 10 bases between the germline ends. The CDR3 sequence is 14 residues long. The germline V gene encodes CDR1 MGHRA and CDR2 YSYEKL. This CDR3 is CASSREEGNTEAFF. For the CDR3, the DNA is TGCGCCAGCAGCCGGGAGGAAGGGAACACTGAAGCTTTCTTT.

This chain connects TRBV10-3 to TRBJ2-6, with TRBD1 matching over 7 bases. CDR3 length equals 15 residues. The germline V gene encodes CDR1 ENHRY and CDR2 SYGVKD. V trimming: 9 bases; J trimming: 7 bases; junction bases outside the gene matches: 12. The CDR3 DNA is TGTGCCATAACCCAAGGACAGGTTGGAGCCAACGTCCTGACTTTC. It codes for CAITQGQVGANVLTF.

V gene TRBV11-2 combines with J gene TRBJ1-6, with D possibly matching TRBD1 (5 bases). Trimming took off 10 bases at V and 4 bases at J, with 11 bases between the two ends. CDR1 is SGHAT and CDR2 is FQNNGV in the germline V gene. The CDR3 runs 13 residues. This CDR3 reads CATSGSYNSPLHF. Written as DNA, the CDR3 is TGTGCCACCTCAGGGTCTTATAATTCACCCCTCCACTTT.

The rearrangement uses TRBV11-3 and TRBJ2-2; D might be TRBD1 (7 bases). V was cut by 3 bases and J by 0 bases, with 11 bases left in between. The CDR3 is 16 residues long. Germline V gene lookup returns CDR1 SGHNT and CDR2 YENEEA. DNA of the CDR3: TGTGCCAGCAGCTTTGGCGGGACAGCGAACACCGGGGAGCTGTTTTTT. Protein: CASSFGGTANTGELFF.

The V gene is TRBV3-1 (or the pseudogene TRBV3-2), the J gene TRBJ2-6; D is uncertain. CDR1 and CDR2 from the germline V gene are LGHDT and YNNKEL (reference sequence). Deletions cut 6 bases from V and 0 bases from J, with 3 bases between. The length of the CDR3 is 13 residues. In DNA, the CDR3 is TGTGCCAGCAGTCTCTCTGGGGCCAACGTCCTGACTTTC. The encoded protein is CASSLSGANVLTF.

This chain uses TRBV13 with TRBJ1-2, with D tentatively TRBD1 (6 bases). Germline CDR1 and CDR2: PRHDT and FYEKMQ (reference sequence). The ends were cut back, 4 bases at V and 8 bases at J, with 26 bases in the middle. CDR3 length: 17 amino acids. CDR3 bases: TGTGCCAGCAGCTCCCCCGCCGTGACAGGCAATTTGGGGGGCTACACCTTC. This translates into CASSSPAVTGNLGGYTF.

Here the CDR3 DNA reads TGTGCCATCAGTGCCGCCGGGACAACGTCGAATTCACCCCTCCACTTT. Translation: CAISAAGTTSNSPLHF. The rearrangement joins TRBV10-3 to TRBJ1-6; possible D gene TRBD1, 6 bases. Per the germline V gene, CDR1 is ENHRY and CDR2 is SYGVKD. The V and J ends lost 4 bases and 7 bases respectively, with 17 bases between them. The length of the CDR3 is 16 residues.

This clone was seen a single time. The V gene is TRBV28, the J gene TRBJ1-1; D perhaps matches TRBD1 (5 bases). V lost 5 bases and J lost 0, with 13 bases in between. This CDR3 has 15 amino acids. Looked up from germline, CDR1 is MDHEN and CDR2 is SYDVKM. The CDR3 DNA follows: TGTGCCAGCAGTCAGACGACAGTCATGAACACTGAAGCTTTCTTT. Protein: CASSQTTVMNTEAFF.

The J gene is TRBJ1-2, the V gene TRBV2, with D unclear. V was shortened by 10 bases and J by 7 bases, with 13 bases between the two germline ends. Germline CDR1 SNHLY, CDR2 FYNNEI. The length of the CDR3 is 11 residues. As DNA, the CDR3 is TGTGCCATGATAAAGCTAGGTGGCTACACCTTC. Its protein is CAMIKLGGYTF.

The chain links TRBV24-1 to TRBJ2-2; a weak D match, TRBD2 (6 bases). The CDR3 is 13 residues long. Between the trimmed V and J ends, which lost 1 base and 7 bases, there was a span of 6 bases. CDR1 and CDR2 (germline): KGHDR, SFDVKD. DNA for the CDR3: TGTGCCACCAGTGATTTCGGGGGCGGGGAGCTGTTTTTT. Amino acids: CATSDFGGGELFF.

The J gene is TRBJ2-2, the V gene TRBV3-1 (or the pseudogene TRBV3-2), with 7 bases aligning to TRBD1. Germline V gene data show CDR1 as LGHDT and CDR2 as YNNKEL (reference sequence). V trimming: 4 bases; J trimming: 7 bases; junction bases outside the gene matches: 6. The CDR3 has 14 residues. The CDR3: CASSLNRGFGELFF. For the CDR3, the DNA is TGTGCCAGCAGCCTTAACAGGGGTTTCGGGGAGCTGTTTTTT.

The V and J genes are TRBV7-9 and TRBJ1-2; tentatively, D is TRBD1 (5 bases). The V gene's germline CDR1 is SEHNR and CDR2 FQNEAQ (reference sequence). Trimming shortened V by 1 base and J by 6 bases, and 12 bases separated the two germline ends. CDR3 length equals 14 residues. The CDR3 DNA follows: TGTGCCAGCAGCTTAGATCTGGGGCTGGATGGCTACACCTTC. Its translation: CASSLDLGLDGYTF.

The chain has TRBV2 and TRBJ1-2, with 12 nucleotides matching TRBD1. Germline-derived CDR1 and CDR2 are SNHLY and FYNNEI. Unmatched junction bases numbered 4, after V lost 11 bases and J lost 6 bases. CDR3 size: 12 residues. The chain's CDR3 is CAGRDRGHGYTF. In DNA, the CDR3 is TGTGCCGGAAGGGACAGGGGGCATGGCTACACCTTC.

The chain links TRBV7-9 to TRBJ1-4, with 7 bases fitting TRBD1. Germline values: CDR1 SEHNR, CDR2 FQNEAQ (reference sequence). J lost 5 bases, V lost 0 bases, and 3 bases had no gene match. This CDR3 spans 15 amino acids. The CDR3 region has the DNA TGTGCCAGCAGCTTAGCCCCGACAGGGAATGAAAAACTGTTTTTT. Encoded protein: CASSLAPTGNEKLFF. Looking up the rest from reference TRBV7-9 and TRBJ1-4 gives the full variable domain: DTGVSQNPRHKITKRGQNVTFRCDPISEHNRLYWYRQTLGQGPEFLTYFQNEAQLEKSRLLSDRFSAERPKGSFSTLEIQRTEQGDSAMYLCASSLAPTGNEKLFFGSGTQLSVL.

V gene TRBV29-1 combines with J gene TRBJ1-2; 10 bases are shared with TRBD1. The junction had 6 bases not matched to a gene; V was cut back by 0 bases and J by 5 bases. Per germline, CDR1 SQVTM and CDR2 ANQGSEA. The CDR3 runs 15 residues. The DNA of the CDR3 is TGCAGCGTTGAAGACCGACAGGGGGCAAAATATGGCTACACCTTC. It is translated as CSVEDRQGAKYGYTF.

This rearrangement joins TRBV19 to TRBJ1-1; 10 positions agree with TRBD1. CDR1 LNHDA and CDR2 SQIVND come from the germline V gene (reference sequence). J was trimmed by 1 base and V by 7 bases; bases with no gene match: 6. CDR3 length equals 15 residues. The DNA of the CDR3 is TGTGCCAGTACCCCATGGACAGGGGGGAACACTGAAGCTTTCTTT. Protein sequence: CASTPWTGGNTEAFF. The full variable domain, in which reference TRBV19 and TRBJ1-1 provide the parts outside the CDR3, is DGGITQSPKYLFRKEGQNVTLSCEQNLNHDAMYWYRQDPGQGLRLIYYSQIVNDFQKGDIAEGYSVSREKKESFPLTVTSAQKNPTAFYLCASTPWTGGNTEAFFGQGTRLTVV.

This sequence joins TRBV5-1 and TRBJ2-5, with 7 bases matching TRBD2. J was trimmed by 1 base and V by 4 bases; bases with no gene match: 7. The germline gives CDR1 SGHRS, CDR2 YFSETQ. The CDR3 loop spans 15 amino acids. The CDR3 loop reads CASSKNLAAQETQYF. The CDR3 DNA reads TGCGCCAGCAGCAAGAACCTAGCGGCCCAAGAGACCCAGTACTTC.

The chain recombines TRBV5-1 with TRBJ1-1, with TRBD1 as a possible D gene (5 bases). With 0 bases removed from V and 3 bases from J, the gap between germline ends came to 21 bases. Germline V lookup: CDR1 SGHRS, CDR2 YFSETQ. CDR3 length equals 18 residues. The CDR3 here is CASSLGGGASPGDTEAFF. The CDR3 DNA is TGCGCCAGCAGCTTGGGTGGTGGGGCCTCCCCGGGTGACACTGAAGCTTTCTTT.

As regards this clone: This sample includes further DNA sequences coding for the same CDR3. The chain employs TRBV30 and TRBJ1-1, with D possibly TRBD1 on 5 matching bases. The CDR3 is made up of 13 amino acids. Trimming cost V 3 bases and J 1 base, with 9 bases left between them. Germline CDR1 is GTSNPN and CDR2 is SVGIG (reference sequence). CDR3 sequence (DNA): TGTGCCTGGAGCAGGGCTGGGAACACTGAAGCTTTCTTT. Its translation is CAWSRAGNTEAFF.

A single count supports this clone. The chain couples TRBV6-5 to TRBJ2-2; 8 bases are a match to TRBD1. Germline V CDR1 and CDR2: MNHEY, SVGAGI. The length of the CDR3 is 14 residues. V lost 1 base to trimming and J lost 7 bases; unmatched junction nucleotides: 2. The CDR3 DNA reads as TGTGCCAGCAGTTACTTACAGGGGGTCGGGGAGCTGTTTTTT. Its translation is CASSYLQGVGELFF.

There are a few counts of this clone. The chain recombines TRBV7-8 with TRBJ1-3; TRBD1 agrees at 9 bases. The J segment lost 0 bases and the V segment lost 5 bases, leaving 5 bases of the junction unmatched. The CDR3 sequence is 16 residues long. Germline V gives CDR1 SGHVS, CDR2 FQNEAQ. In nucleotides, the CDR3 is TGTGCCAGCAGCCGACGGACAGGGGCCTCTGGAAACACCATATATTTT. Translated: CASSRRTGASGNTIYF.

V gene TRBV2 combines with J gene TRBJ2-5; TRBD2 aligns across 14 bases. Germline CDR1 is SNHLY and CDR2 is FYNNEI. Unmatched junction bases numbered 3, after V lost 5 bases and J lost 1 base. The CDR3 runs 16 residues. The CDR3 loop reads CASSRTSGGSQETQYF. The CDR3 nucleotides read TGTGCCAGCAGTCGGACTAGCGGGGGGTCCCAAGAGACCCAGTACTTC. Full variable domain (missing parts from reference TRBV2 and TRBJ2-5): EPEVTQTPSHQVTQMGQEVILRCVPISNHLYFYWYRQILGQKVEFLVSFYNNEISEKSEIFDDQFSVERPDGSNFTLKIRSTKLEDSAMYFCASSRTSGGSQETQYFGPGTRLLVL.

This clone came up once. The CDR3 bases are TGCGCCAGCAGCTTGGGAGGACAGGGGGGAGCTAATGAAAAACTGTTTTTT. Translation: CASSLGGQGGANEKLFF. V gene TRBV5-1 combines with J gene TRBJ1-4, with 10 bases that match TRBD1. This CDR3 is 17 amino acids long. V lost 0 bases to trimming and J lost 3 bases; unmatched junction nucleotides: 5. The germline CDR1 and CDR2 sequences are SGHRS and YFSETQ.

The V call is TRBV6-5, the J call TRBJ2-7, with 7 bases matching TRBD1. The germline V gene has CDR1 MNHEY and CDR2 SVGAGI. The length of the CDR3 is 15 residues. V shed 2 bases, J shed 0 bases, and the junction held 4 bases outside the gene matches. The DNA of the CDR3 is TGTGCCAGCAGTTACGAGGGGACAGCCTCCTACGAGCAGTACTTC. This translates into CASSYEGTASYEQYF.

This clone was picked up a small number of times. The chain combines TRBV4-1 with TRBJ1-5; the D is unclear. V lost 0 bases to trimming and J lost 4 bases, with 4 bases between them. The CDR3 spans 13 residues. The germline CDR1 and CDR2 sequences are MGHRA and YSYEKL. The CDR3 loop is CASSQDSNQPQHF. The CDR3, as DNA: TGCGCCAGCAGCCAAGATTCGAATCAGCCCCAGCATTTT.